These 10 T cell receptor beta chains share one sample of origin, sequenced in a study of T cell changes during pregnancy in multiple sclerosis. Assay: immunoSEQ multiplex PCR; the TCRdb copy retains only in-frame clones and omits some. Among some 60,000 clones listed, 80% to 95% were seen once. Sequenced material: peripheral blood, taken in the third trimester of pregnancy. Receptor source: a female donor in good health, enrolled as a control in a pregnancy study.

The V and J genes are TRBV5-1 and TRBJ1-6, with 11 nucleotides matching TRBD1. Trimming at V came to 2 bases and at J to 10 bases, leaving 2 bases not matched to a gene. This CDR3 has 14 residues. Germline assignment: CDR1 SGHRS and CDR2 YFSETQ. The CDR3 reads CASSFGTGGSPLHF. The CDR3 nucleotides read TGCGCCAGCAGCTTCGGGACAGGGGGATCACCCCTCCACTTT. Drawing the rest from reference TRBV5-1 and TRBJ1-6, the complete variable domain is KAGVTQTPRYLIKTRGQQVTLSCSPISGHRSVSWYQQTPGQGLQFLFEYFSETQRNKGNFPGRFSGRQFSNSRSEMNVSTLELGDSALYLCASSFGTGGSPLHFGNGTRLTVT.

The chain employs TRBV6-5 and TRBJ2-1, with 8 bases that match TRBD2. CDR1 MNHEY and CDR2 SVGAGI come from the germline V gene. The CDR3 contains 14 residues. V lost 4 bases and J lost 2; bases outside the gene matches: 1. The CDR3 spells CASSFSGAYNEQFF. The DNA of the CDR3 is TGTGCCAGCAGTTTTAGCGGGGCCTACAATGAGCAGTTCTTC.

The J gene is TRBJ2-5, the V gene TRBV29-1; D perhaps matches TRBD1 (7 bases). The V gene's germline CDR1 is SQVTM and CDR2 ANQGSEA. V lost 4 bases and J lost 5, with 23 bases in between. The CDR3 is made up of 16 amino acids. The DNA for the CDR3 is TGCAGCGTTGTGCCGAACTTAGGAGGGGGCGGTGAGACCCAGTACTTC. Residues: CSVVPNLGGGGETQYF.

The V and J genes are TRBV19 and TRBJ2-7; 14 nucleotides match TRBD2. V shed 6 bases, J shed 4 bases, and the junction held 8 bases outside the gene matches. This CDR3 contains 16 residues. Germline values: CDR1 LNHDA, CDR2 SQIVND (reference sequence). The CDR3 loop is CASRGLAGGEGYEQYF. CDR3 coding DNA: TGTGCCAGTAGAGGACTAGCGGGAGGAGAGGGGTACGAGCAGTACTTC.

This CDR3 is CASSFRQGGTEAFF. The CDR3 nucleotides read TGCGCCAGCAGCTTTCGACAGGGCGGCACTGAAGCTTTCTTT. The chain couples TRBV5-1 to TRBJ1-1, with TRBD1 identical over 7 bases. The CDR3 contains 14 residues. CDR1 is SGHRS and CDR2 is YFSETQ in the germline V gene. The trim removed 2 bases at V and 4 bases at J, leaving 5 bases unmatched.

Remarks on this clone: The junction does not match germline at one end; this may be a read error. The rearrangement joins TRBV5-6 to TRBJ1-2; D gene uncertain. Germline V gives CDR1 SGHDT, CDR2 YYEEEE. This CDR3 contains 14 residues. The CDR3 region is CASSSQTREFVKVF. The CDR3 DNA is TGTGCCAGCAGCTCCCAAACCCGGGAGTTCGTTAAAGTCTTC.

The DNA for the CDR3 is TGTGCCAGCAGCTTAAGACCGGGACAGAACTATGGCTACACCTTC. It is translated as CASSLRPGQNYGYTF. The chain has TRBV7-9 and TRBJ1-2, with 7 bases lining up with TRBD1. The V and J ends lost 2 bases and 2 bases, in that order; junction bases with no gene match: 5. The CDR3 runs 15 residues. CDR1 is SEHNR, CDR2 FQNEAQ, per germline (reference sequence).

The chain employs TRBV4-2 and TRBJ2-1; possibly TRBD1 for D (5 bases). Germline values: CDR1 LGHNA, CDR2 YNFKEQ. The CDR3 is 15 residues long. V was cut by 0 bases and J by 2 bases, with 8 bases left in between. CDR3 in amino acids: CASSQDRQPYNEQFF. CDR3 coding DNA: TGTGCCAGCAGCCAAGATAGACAGCCCTACAATGAGCAGTTCTTC.

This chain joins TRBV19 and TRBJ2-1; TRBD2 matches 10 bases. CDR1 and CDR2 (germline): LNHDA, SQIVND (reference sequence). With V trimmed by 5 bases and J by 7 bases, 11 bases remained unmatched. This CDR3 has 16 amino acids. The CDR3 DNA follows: TGTGCCAGTAGTCACTCCAGCGGGAGGGGACTTAATGAGCAGTTCTTC. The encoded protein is CASSHSSGRGLNEQFF.

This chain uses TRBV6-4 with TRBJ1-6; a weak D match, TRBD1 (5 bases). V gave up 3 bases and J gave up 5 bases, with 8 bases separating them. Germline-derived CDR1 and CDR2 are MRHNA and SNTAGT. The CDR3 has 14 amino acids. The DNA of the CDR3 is TGTGCCAGCAGTGAGCAGGGCCATAATTCACCCCTCCACTTT. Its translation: CASSEQGHNSPLHF.